This T cell receptor beta chain was observed in a study of CD8 T cells in Susac syndrome (dated by TCRdb to between 2018 and 2021). Turning to the overall study: Repertoire sequencing was used to test whether CD8+ T cell activation and differentiation in Susac syndrome was antigen driven. CD8+ T cell repertoire clonality was compared between fewer than 13 healthy donors, around 14 Susac syndrome patients and around 15 multiple sclerosis patients.

The CDR3 goes from the cysteine to the phenylalanine over 18 residues. The read is trimmed to its CDR3 DNA, 54 bases read in frame from base 1. The junction shows trimming of 0 bases on V and 2 bases on J, plus 18 bases between the germline ends. The CDR1 and CDR2 encoded by the germline V gene are SGHDN and FVKESK. High-throughput TCR beta sequencing profiled peripheral blood CD8+ and CD4+ T cells from healthy donors, Susac syndrome patients and multiple sclerosis patients. The multiple sclerosis controls were treatment-naive patients who had stable or active relapsing-remitting disease and met the revised McDonald criteria. Bulk CD8+ and CD4+ T cells were purified by magnetic negative isolation, whereas CD8+ TEMRA cells were enriched by FACS. Blood was collected in EDTA tubes and processed within 24 hours, with PBMCs isolated through density gradient centrifugation. PBMCs intended for TCR sequencing were cryopreserved in liquid nitrogen and thawed later in a water bath at 37 degrees C. The sorted or isolated CD4+, CD8+ and CD8+ TEMRA cells reached a purity of at least 90%.

RNA was extracted with the RNeasy kit and roughly 0.5 to 1 ug was reverse transcribed using random hexamers. The immunoSEQ multiplex PCR assay, covering 54 Vbeta and 13 Jbeta segments, was used to amplify TCR beta CDR3 regions. PCR amplification bias was corrected using a synthetic template baseline for primer optimization and computational correction. The published analysis was carried out like this. Only productive sequences were kept, with reads annotated to V, D and J genes according to IMGT and analyzed in immunoSEQ Analyzer. Clonality was computed as one minus Shannon entropy normalized by log2 of the number of productive unique sequences. For each patient and control, public and private clones were evaluated within the 100 most prevalent clones. A clone was defined as Susac-specific if it was absent from the healthy and MS cohorts, from some 1,100 published viral clones and from other ImmuneACCESS disease sequences. Using fastp at Q25 and MiXCR, TCRdb reprocessed the public reads and kept productive beta chains. Entries that share a CDR3 protein sequence are merged under the most common genes and DNA. The V and J calls were not made by the authors but by TCRdb's processing. For this sample there are 160,000 or so distinct CDR3 sequences; around 95% appear just once. Approximately 0.15% of the sample belongs to the ten largest clones.

With respect to this clonotype: The antigen this receptor binds is unknown. The record has no base qualities; no much larger clone is one base away.

The study at large found these results: The TCR sequencing and HLA analysis was acknowledged to have included a relatively small number of individuals.

The chain couples TRBV14 to TRBJ2-3, with the D gene call left open. Material: CD8+ T cells from PBMCs. This TCR derives from a human donor with multiple sclerosis. The nucleotide sequence is given as TGTGCCAGCAGCCAAGATGATGAAGTCCTCATCTACACAGATACGCAGTATTTT. Its protein reads: CASSQDDEVLIYTDTQYF.